The next 19 T cell receptor beta chains were all read from a single sample in a study of cytomegalovirus exposure and HLA in healthy donors. The PCR employed 60 Vbeta primers together with 13 Jbeta primers. Sequencing was performed with immunoSEQ multiplex PCR; in TCRdb, only in-frame clones are kept and a portion is missing. The sample lists about 180,000 clones, 84% seen once, with around 5% in the top ten. Specimen: PBMCs. The receptor source for this set is a girl aged 5 to 17 in good health and CMV-seropositive.

V is TRBV5-1 and J is TRBJ2-1; TRBD1 aligns across 7 bases. Trimming cost V 2 bases and J 4 bases; bases outside gene matches: 3. The CDR3 has 14 residues. Germline assignment: CDR1 SGHRS and CDR2 YFSETQ. The CDR3 sequence is CASSFPGQYNEQFF. The CDR3 region has the DNA TGCGCCAGCAGCTTTCCGGGACAGTACAATGAGCAGTTCTTC. Complete variable domain (other parts from reference TRBV5-1 and TRBJ2-1): KAGVTQTPRYLIKTRGQQVTLSCSPISGHRSVSWYQQTPGQGLQFLFEYFSETQRNKGNFPGRFSGRQFSNSRSEMNVSTLELGDSALYLCASSFPGQYNEQFFGPGTRLTVL.

V and J are TRBV6-1 and TRBJ2-7; 8 nucleotides agree with TRBD1. The CDR3 loop spans 14 amino acids. Germline lookup yields CDR1 MNHNS and CDR2 SASEGT. J lost 3 bases, V lost 6 bases, and 7 bases had no gene match. DNA of the CDR3: TGTGCCAGCAGCCCAGGGACAGGTAGCTACGAGCAGTACTTC. Its protein product is CASSPGTGSYEQYF.

The gene calls are TRBV25-1 and TRBJ2-2; D may be TRBD1 (6 bases). From germline, CDR1 is MGHDK and CDR2 SYGVNS. CDR3 length equals 16 residues. Between the trimmed V and J ends, which lost 2 bases and 4 bases, there was a span of 14 bases. CDR3 residues: CASSEQGSLGTGELFF. DNA for the CDR3: TGTGCCAGCAGTGAACAGGGGAGTCTTGGCACCGGGGAGCTGTTTTTT.

This clone has more than one count but fewer than ten. The chain recombines TRBV6-5 with TRBJ1-2; D is ambiguous. Trimming cost V 4 bases and J 2 bases, with 14 bases left between them. Germline V gene sequence: CDR1 MNHEY, CDR2 SVGAGI. The CDR3 is 15 amino acids. CDR3 in DNA: TGTGCCAGCAGTTTTATCTACCGGGAGAACTATGGCTACACCTTC. Encoded protein: CASSFIYRENYGYTF.

The chain recombines TRBV4-1 with TRBJ2-7, with D maybe TRBD2 (6 bases). CDR3 length equals 16 residues. The V end lost 4 bases, the J end lost 1 base, and 17 bases lay between the germline ends. Germline CDR1 reads MGHRA; CDR2 reads YSYEKL. CDR3 protein: CASSPGRGLSSYEQYF. The CDR3 coding sequence is TGCGCCAGCAGCCCCGGGAGAGGACTTTCATCCTACGAGCAGTACTTC.

This clone was observed a single time. The rearrangement links TRBV10-3 to TRBJ1-1, with 12 bases aligning to TRBD1. The CDR3 covers 14 residues. CDR1 and CDR2 (germline): ENHRY, SYGVKD. V dropped 6 bases and J dropped 5; count of bases not matched to a gene: 4. The CDR3 is CAISPGQGATEAFF. The CDR3 DNA reads TGTGCCATCAGCCCGGGACAGGGGGCGACTGAAGCTTTCTTT.

V and J are TRBV6-4 and TRBJ2-3; the match to TRBD2 covers 7 bases. The CDR3 totals 15 residues. The germline CDR1 and CDR2 sequences are MRHNA and SNTAGT. With 2 bases clipped from V and 0 bases from J, the junction kept 2 bases outside the gene matches. The CDR3 region is CASSDRAGSTDTQYF. The CDR3, as DNA: TGTGCCAGCAGTGACAGAGCGGGGAGCACAGATACGCAGTATTTT.

The genes are TRBV6-5 and TRBJ1-6; D gene ambiguous. Trimming cost V 3 bases and J 1 base, with 10 bases left between them. Germline V gene sequence: CDR1 MNHEY, CDR2 SVGAGI. This CDR3 spans 16 amino acids. CDR3 in DNA: TGTGCCAGCAGTTATTTTGCGGGGTCCTATAATTCACCCCTCCACTTT. Translation: CASSYFAGSYNSPLHF.

The genes are TRBV10-3 and TRBJ1-1; D not certain. Trimming cost V 6 bases and J 1 base, with 18 bases left between them. Per the germline V gene, CDR1 is ENHRY and CDR2 is SYGVKD. This CDR3 region has 16 residues. The CDR3 loop is CAIRRASATPNTEAFF. In nucleotides, the CDR3 is TGTGCCATCAGGAGGGCCTCGGCCACACCGAACACTGAAGCTTTCTTT.

This clone was seen only once. At one end the junction does not follow the germline gene, possibly because of a read error. The J gene is TRBJ1-4, the V gene TRBV7-6, with D perhaps TRBD1 (6 bases). The CDR3 runs 16 residues. Germline CDR1 is SGHVS and CDR2 is FNYEAQ. Here the CDR3 reads CACSHTLGGVGEKLFF. The CDR3, as DNA: TGTGCCTGCAGTCACACCCTAGGGGGGGTGGGTGAAAAACTGTTTTTT. Full variable domain (remainder filled in from reference TRBV7-6 and TRBJ1-4): GAGVSQSPRYKVTKRGQDVALRCDPISGHVSLYWYRQALGQGPEFLTYFNYEAQQDKSGLPNDRFSAERPEGSISTLTIQRTEQRDSAMYRCACSHTLGGVGEKLFFGSGTQLSVL.

The rearrangement joins TRBV19 to TRBJ2-1; 8 positions agree with TRBD2. The CDR3 is made up of 13 amino acids. Germline V gives CDR1 LNHDA, CDR2 SQIVND (reference sequence). The trim removed 10 bases at V and 12 bases at J, leaving 14 bases unmatched. CDR3 in DNA: TGTGCCACCCGGGAGGGACCCCCAGGCGTGCAGTTCTTC. Its protein product is CATREGPPGVQFF.

The rearrangement uses TRBV7-3 and TRBJ1-2; TRBD1 matches 8 bases. Germline values: CDR1 SGHTA, CDR2 FQGTGA. The CDR3 spans 19 residues. J lost 5 bases, V lost 3 bases, and 20 bases had no gene match. CDR3 amino acids: CASSLIKRRQGRFRYGYTF. The CDR3 coding sequence is TGTGCCAGCAGCTTGATTAAGCGAAGACAGGGGAGATTTAGATATGGCTACACCTTC.

The CDR3 coding sequence is TGTGCCTGGGGCGCAGCGGGGGGGCCGGGTGAGCAGTTCTTC. It encodes CAWGAAGGPGEQFF. The gene calls are TRBV30 and TRBJ2-1; 10 nucleotides line up with TRBD2. Looked up from germline, CDR1 is GTSNPN and CDR2 is SVGIG (reference sequence). The CDR3 totals 14 residues. V was pared by 5 bases and J by 9 bases, with 10 bases of the junction left unmatched.

Comment on this clone: The sample carries other DNA sequences with the same CDR3. The DNA of the CDR3 is TGCAGTGCTTTGGAGGCCTACGAGCAGTACTTC. Its protein product is CSALEAYEQYF. The chain has TRBV20-1 and TRBJ2-7, with D possibly matching TRBD2 (5 bases). Germline V gene lookup returns CDR1 DFQATT and CDR2 SNEGSKA (reference sequence). Trimming removed 5 bases at V and 2 bases at J, with 7 bases between. This CDR3 has 11 amino acids.

The rearrangement links TRBV6-1 to TRBJ1-5; unclear D gene. There are 16 residues in the CDR3. The germline CDR1 and CDR2 sequences are MNHNS and SASEGT. V was pared by 2 bases and J by 6 bases, with 17 bases between. CDR3 DNA sequence: TGTGCCAGCAGTGAAATTAGGTGGAGGGTGGCTCAGCCCCAGCATTTT. Translation: CASSEIRWRVAQPQHF.

The chain combines TRBV6-6 with TRBJ2-4, with D possibly matching TRBD1 (6 bases). Germline V CDR1 and CDR2: MNHNY, SVGAGI (reference sequence). The CDR3 is made up of 11 amino acids. V shed 6 bases and J shed 15 bases, with 15 bases lying between them. The CDR3 here is CASRKNEQGYF. DNA for the CDR3: TGTGCCAGCAGAAAAAACGAACAGGGGTACTTC.

The chain joins TRBV14 to TRBJ2-7; tentative D call: TRBD1 (6 bases). The CDR3 covers 14 residues. Germline-derived CDR1 and CDR2 are SGHDN and FVKESK. The V end lost 4 bases, the J end lost 2 bases, and 12 bases lay between the germline ends. The CDR3 nucleotides read TGTGCCAGCAGCCGGCAGGGGTTCGCCTACGAGCAGTACTTC. It encodes CASSRQGFAYEQYF.

This clone appeared a few times. The chain employs TRBV10-3 and TRBJ1-5; tentatively, D is TRBD1 (5 bases). V was pared by 11 bases and J by 7 bases, with 12 bases between. Per germline, CDR1 ENHRY and CDR2 SYGVKD. The CDR3 is made up of 11 amino acids. The DNA for the CDR3 is TGTGCCCCCCGGGGGTACCAGCCCCAGCATTTT. Protein product: CAPRGYQPQHF.

The rearrangement links TRBV5-8 to TRBJ1-5; D uncertain. V was shortened by 2 bases and J by 4 bases, with 25 bases between the two germline ends. The CDR3 contains 19 residues. Germline loops: CDR1 SGHTS, CDR2 YDEGEE. The CDR3 loop is CASSFFYWRSVQINQPQHF. CDR3 nucleotide sequence: TGTGCCAGCAGCTTTTTCTATTGGCGTAGCGTACAGATTAATCAGCCCCAGCATTTT.